These 18 T cell receptor beta chains share one sample of origin, sequenced in a study of T cells after yellow fever vaccination. A single record per CDR3 protein comes from TCRdb applying MiXCR to the 5' RACE reads. The repertoire consists of roughly 180,000 distinct CDR3 sequences, with approximately 6.2% occurring once and the leading ten covering 2.9%. The material sequenced was CD4+ T cells sorted from PBMCs, taken on the day of the first yellow fever vaccination. These receptors all come from a man between 18 and 29 years old who received the YFV17D yellow fever vaccine.

Ten or more counts support this clonotype. CDR3 residues: CASSSRSGNQPQHF. CDR3 nucleotides: TGTGCCAGCAGCTCCAGGTCGGGGAATCAGCCCCAGCATTTT. The genes are TRBV7-2 and TRBJ1-5; D gene ambiguous. Germline V gene data show CDR1 as SGHTA and CDR2 as FQGNSA. CDR3 length: 14 residues. Trimming removed 4 bases from V and 4 bases from J, with 11 bases in between.

The chain combines TRBV7-2 with TRBJ2-3, with D perhaps TRBD2 (6 bases). Germline lookup yields CDR1 SGHTA and CDR2 FQGNSA. The CDR3 is made up of 16 amino acids. Trimming removed 1 base at V and 0 bases at J, with 11 bases between. The CDR3 is CASSLVLAGSTDTQYF. CDR3 nucleotides: TGTGCCAGCAGCTTAGTTCTGGCGGGGAGCACAGATACGCAGTATTTT.

Worth noting for this clonotype: Since a much larger clone is just one base distant, this may be a read error. The chain recombines TRBV3-1 with TRBJ1-5; no clear D gene. Germline loops: CDR1 LGHDT, CDR2 YNNKEL (reference sequence). This CDR3 has 13 residues. The CDR3 here is CATSQRLRQPQHF. CDR3 DNA sequence: TGTGCCACCAGCCAACGGTTAAGGCAGCCCCAGCATTTT.

This chain uses TRBV20-1 with TRBJ1-4; possible D gene TRBD1, 6 bases. V lost 5 bases and J 8 bases, leaving 21 bases between the germline ends. This CDR3 is 15 amino acids long. Germline V gene lookup returns CDR1 DFQATT and CDR2 SNEGSKA (reference sequence). The CDR3 bases are TGCAGTGCTGCGAGGGGGGCGCGGGTGCGCGAAAAACTGTTTTTT. Translating gives CSAARGARVREKLFF.

This clonotype was seen a few times. V gene TRBV20-1 combines with J gene TRBJ1-5, with D unclear. Germline loops: CDR1 DFQATT, CDR2 SNEGSKA (reference sequence). The CDR3 covers 14 residues. V lost 5 bases to trimming and J lost 0 bases, with 11 bases between them. Written as DNA, the CDR3 is TGCAGTGCTCTAAGGGCGGGTAGCAATCAGCCCCAGCATTTT. Encoded protein: CSALRAGSNQPQHF.

This clonotype was observed at least ten times. This sequence joins TRBV10-3 and TRBJ2-1; 10 nucleotides agree with TRBD2. The V and J ends lost 3 bases and 10 bases, in that order; junction bases with no gene match: 12. The CDR3 runs 16 residues. The germline CDR1 and CDR2 sequences are ENHRY and SYGVKD. CDR3 sequence reads: CAISELERGGRREQFF. CDR3 DNA sequence: TGTGCCATCAGTGAACTCGAGCGGGGGGGCCGACGGGAGCAGTTCTTC.

This clonotype was found many times. This chain uses TRBV28 with TRBJ2-6, with a tentative D call TRBD2 (5 bases). Germline CDR1 is MDHEN and CDR2 is SYDVKM. This CDR3 region has 15 residues. Trimming removed 4 bases from V and 4 bases from J, with 11 bases in between. The CDR3 DNA is TGTGCCAGCAGTTCCGGAGGTGCCGGGGCCAACGTCCTGACTTTC. It codes for CASSSGGAGANVLTF.

Ten or more counts support this clonotype. The chain carries TRBV5-4 and TRBJ1-1, with D unresolved. Germline V CDR1 and CDR2: SGHNT, YYREEE (reference sequence). Trimming cost V 4 bases and J 0 bases, with 7 bases left between them. This CDR3 is 13 amino acids long. The CDR3 sequence: CASSGDLNTEAFF. In DNA form, the CDR3 reads TGTGCCAGCAGCGGAGACTTGAACACTGAAGCTTTCTTT. The full variable domain, its missing parts supplied by reference TRBV5-4 and TRBJ1-1, is ETGVTQSPTHLIKTRGQQVTLRCSSQSGHNTVSWYQQALGQGPQFIFQYYREEENGRGNFPPRFSGLQFPNYSSELNVNALELDDSALYLCASSGDLNTEAFFGQGTRLTVV.

With respect to this clonotype: The junction differs from germline at one of its ends, possibly a read error. The V gene is TRBV7-9, the J gene TRBJ2-1; D not resolved. This CDR3 is 13 amino acids long. The germline V gene has CDR1 SEHNR and CDR2 FQNEAQ (reference sequence). The CDR3 reads CAISPGLHNEQFF. The CDR3 DNA sequence: TGTGCCATCAGCCCCGGGCTCCACAATGAGCAGTTCTTC.

This chain uses TRBV10-3 with TRBJ1-6; possibly TRBD1 for D (5 bases). The CDR3 consists of 13 residues. Trimming stripped 7 bases from V and 10 bases from J, with 14 bases between. Per the germline V gene, CDR1 is ENHRY and CDR2 is SYGVKD. The CDR3 DNA reads TGTGCCATCAAGTTCGGGGCCCGCTCACCCCTCCACTTT. Protein product: CAIKFGARSPLHF.

In its sample, this clonotype was seen many times. The V and J genes are TRBV5-1 and TRBJ2-7; no clear D. Germline CDR1 and CDR2: SGHRS and YFSETQ. V was cut by 0 bases and J by 2 bases, with 6 bases left in between. The CDR3 covers 13 residues. CDR3 DNA sequence: TGCGCCAGCAGCTTGGAGGGAACCTACGAGCAGTACGTC. This codes for CASSLEGTYEQYV.

This clonotype was counted at least ten times. The chain carries TRBV2 and TRBJ1-1; D remains ambiguous. The V end lost 2 bases, the J end lost 10 bases, and 14 bases lay between the germline ends. Germline V lookup: CDR1 SNHLY, CDR2 FYNNEI. This CDR3 spans 13 amino acids. The CDR3 DNA sequence: TGTGCCAGCAGTGAATCGCAGTCTTCATCAGCTTTCTTT. This translates into CASSESQSSSAFF.

This clonotype was seen many times. This CDR3 reads CASSFRAADNSPLHF. Written as DNA, the CDR3 is TGTGCCAGCAGCTTTCGCGCGGCCGACAATTCACCCCTCCACTTT. The V gene is TRBV7-2, the J gene TRBJ1-6, with no clear D. The CDR3 loop spans 15 amino acids. Trimming stripped 3 bases from V and 7 bases from J, with 13 bases between. Per germline, CDR1 SGHTA and CDR2 FQGNSA.

This chain links TRBV7-2 with TRBJ1-1; D uncertain. The CDR3 covers 14 residues. V was trimmed by 2 bases and J by 0 bases, leaving 7 bases between them. Germline V gives CDR1 SGHTA, CDR2 FQGNSA. CDR3 nucleotide sequence: TGTGCCAGCAGCTTATATCCCCTGAACACTGAAGCTTTCTTT. As protein: CASSLYPLNTEAFF.

This clonotype has ten or more counts. This chain links TRBV6-5 with TRBJ2-5; 12 bases are a match to TRBD2. This CDR3 has 17 residues. The ends lost 0 bases at V and 5 bases at J; junction bases unmatched: 7. Germline V gives CDR1 MNHEY, CDR2 SVGAGI. The DNA for the CDR3 is TGTGCCAGCAGTTACTCGGCTAGCGGGGGGGCCGGTGAGACCCAGTACTTC. Translating gives CASSYSASGGAGETQYF.

The table lists this clonotype with many counts. CDR3 amino acids: CASSSPGGTDTQYF. As DNA, the CDR3 is TGTGCCAGCAGCAGCCCGGGGGGCACAGATACGCAGTATTTT. The chain has TRBV5-5 and TRBJ2-3, with D possibly matching TRBD2 (6 bases). Trimming took off 4 bases at V and 1 base at J, with 10 bases between the two ends. The CDR3 totals 14 residues. Germline V lookup: CDR1 SGHKS, CDR2 YYEKEE (reference sequence). Full variable domain (missing parts from reference TRBV5-5 and TRBJ2-3): DAGVTQSPTHLIKTRGQQVTLRCSPISGHKSVSWYQQVLGQGPQFIFQYYEKEERGRGNFPDRFSARQFPNYSSELNVNALLLGDSALYLCASSSPGGTDTQYFGPGTRLTVL.

This chain uses TRBV11-3 with TRBJ2-5; possibly TRBD1 for D (6 bases). Per the germline V gene, CDR1 is SGHNT and CDR2 is YENEEA. The V end lost 2 bases, the J end lost 3 bases, and 22 bases lay between the germline ends. The CDR3 runs to 18 residues. As DNA, the CDR3 is TGTGCCAGCAGCTTAAAAGCCAGTTCGTGGACAGCGAAAGAGACCCAGTACTTC. This sequence encodes CASSLKASSWTAKETQYF.

This clonotype was seen at least ten times. The genes are TRBV20-1 and TRBJ1-6; 7 bases agree with TRBD1. In germline, CDR1 is DFQATT, CDR2 SNEGSKA (reference sequence). V dropped 1 base and J dropped 6; count of bases not matched to a gene: 6. CDR3 length: 15 amino acids. The CDR3 loop is CSARVRGQPNSPLHF. CDR3 in DNA: TGCAGTGCTAGAGTTCGGGGACAGCCTAATTCACCCCTCCACTTT.